Below are 18 T cell receptor beta chains sequenced from a single sample in a study of T cell responses to AZD1222 COVID-19 vaccine. Sequencing used immunoSEQ multiplex PCR; TCRdb keeps in-frame clones, though not all of them. The sample yields 150,000 to 200,000 clones, around 94% seen once. Material: peripheral blood, obtained 28 days after the second AZD1222 dose. The origin of the receptors is an adult who received the AZD1222 COVID-19 vaccine.

The J gene is TRBJ2-3, the V gene TRBV6-1, with 10 positions matching TRBD2. With 4 bases clipped from V and 0 bases from J, the junction kept 7 bases outside the gene matches. Looked up from germline, CDR1 is MNHNS and CDR2 is SASEGT. This CDR3 is built from 17 residues. In DNA form, the CDR3 reads TGTGCCAGCAGTGTGTTTTCTAGCGGGGGAAGCACAGATACGCAGTATTTT. It is translated as CASSVFSSGGSTDTQYF.

CDR3 residues: CASSDLITGNGKDEQFF. The DNA of the CDR3 is TGCGCCAGCAGCGACTTGATTACAGGTAATGGAAAGGATGAGCAGTTCTTC. The chain couples TRBV5-1 to TRBJ2-1; perhaps TRBD1 as D (5 bases). With 4 bases removed from V and 8 bases from J, the gap between germline ends came to 25 bases. This CDR3 contains 17 residues. Germline V gene lookup returns CDR1 SGHRS and CDR2 YFSETQ.

The DNA of the CDR3 is TGTGCCAGCGCCCGATCGGGTGCCGTCTCCTCCGGGGAGCTGTTTTTT. It translates to CASARSGAVSSGELFF. This chain uses TRBV7-8 with TRBJ2-2; D gene ambiguous. The CDR3 sequence is 16 residues long. From germline, CDR1 is SGHVS and CDR2 FQNEAQ. V was trimmed by 8 bases and J by 6 bases, leaving 22 bases between them.

This chain joins TRBV7-9 and TRBJ1-1; 7 positions agree with TRBD1. The ends lost 6 bases at V and 5 bases at J; junction bases unmatched: 9. This CDR3 has 14 residues. CDR1 SEHNR and CDR2 FQNEAQ come from the germline V gene (reference sequence). The CDR3 bases are TGTGCCAGCAGGCCGGCAGGGGGTTGGACTGAAGCTTTCTTT. It translates to CASRPAGGWTEAFF.

This clone showed up just once. CDR3 amino acids: CASSLLPTRNTGELFF. The CDR3 DNA sequence: TGTGCCAGCAGTTTGCTGCCGACTCGAAACACCGGGGAGCTGTTTTTT. The chain joins TRBV28 to TRBJ2-2; unclear D gene. CDR3 size: 16 residues. Trimming stripped 3 bases from V and 2 bases from J, with 13 bases between. Per germline, CDR1 MDHEN and CDR2 SYDVKM.

A note on this clone: The sample has other DNA sequences that encode this CDR3 too. The chain uses TRBV6-5 and TRBJ1-3; D gene uncertain. CDR3 length: 12 residues. Germline loops: CDR1 MNHEY, CDR2 SVGAGI. Trimming left V 8 bases short and J 0 bases short, with 5 bases between. The CDR3 reads CASHSSGNTIYF. In DNA, the CDR3 is TGTGCCAGCCACAGCTCTGGAAACACCATATATTTT.

This chain connects TRBV27 to TRBJ1-5, with TRBD1 identical over 7 bases. This CDR3 is built from 16 residues. Germline V gives CDR1 MNHEY, CDR2 SMNVEV (reference sequence). V gave up 6 bases and J gave up 7 bases; unmatched junction bases: 15. CDR3 loop: CASREQGPSPGQPQHF. In DNA, the CDR3 is TGTGCCAGCAGGGAACAGGGGCCATCTCCCGGGCAGCCCCAGCATTTT.

This clone appeared a single time. The chain is built from TRBV6-5 and TRBJ1-1; 8 bases agree with TRBD1. The CDR3 is 14 amino acids. V trimming: 5 bases; J trimming: 6 bases; junction bases outside the gene matches: 8. CDR1 MNHEY and CDR2 SVGAGI come from the germline V gene. The CDR3 region is CASSTDRVGAEAFF. In nucleotides, the CDR3 is TGTGCCAGCAGTACGGACAGGGTGGGCGCTGAAGCTTTCTTT.

The chain links TRBV19 to TRBJ1-1; TRBD1 aligns across 7 bases. V lost 11 bases, J lost 3 bases, and 9 bases stayed unmatched. Germline V CDR1 and CDR2: LNHDA, SQIVND (reference sequence). This CDR3 is 13 amino acids long. Here the CDR3 reads CAVRQGRYTEAFF. The CDR3 coding sequence is TGTGCCGTAAGACAGGGAAGGTACACTGAAGCTTTCTTT.

V and J are TRBV5-1 and TRBJ1-6, with D possibly being TRBD1 (5 bases). Germline CDR1 reads SGHRS; CDR2 reads YFSETQ. This CDR3 is 15 amino acids long. V lost 4 bases to trimming and J lost 5 bases, with 13 bases between them. CDR3 loop: CASSADGADNSPLHF. In nucleotides, the CDR3 is TGCGCCAGCAGCGCGGACGGGGCGGATAATTCACCCCTCCACTTT.

The rearrangement links TRBV5-1 to TRBJ2-2; D is unclear. Germline CDR1 reads SGHRS; CDR2 reads YFSETQ. This CDR3 has 15 amino acids. With 0 bases removed from V and 4 bases from J, the gap between germline ends came to 10 bases. This chain's CDR3 is CASSLVAGSTGELFF. The CDR3 DNA reads as TGCGCCAGCAGCTTGGTGGCAGGATCCACCGGGGAGCTGTTTTTT.

V and J are TRBV6-5 and TRBJ1-3; D is possibly TRBD1 (6 bases). This CDR3 is built from 15 residues. Trimming took 7 bases from V and 2 from J, leaving 15 bases between them. Germline CDR1 is MNHEY and CDR2 is SVGAGI. The CDR3 region has the DNA TGTGCCAGCAAAATACAGGGTTCGGCTGGAAACACCATATATTTT. Its translation: CASKIQGSAGNTIYF.

The chain uses TRBV10-2 and TRBJ2-2, with D hard to call. Trimming cost V 6 bases and J 2 bases, with 13 bases left between them. The CDR3 is 15 residues long. Germline V gives CDR1 WSHSY, CDR2 SAAADI. CDR3 in DNA: TGCGCCAGCAGGATAACTCGCGGAAACACCGGGGAGCTGTTTTTT. Translation gives CASRITRGNTGELFF.

V usage is TRBV6-6 and J usage is TRBJ1-2; D call uncertain. With 0 bases removed from V and 5 bases from J, the gap between germline ends came to 10 bases. This CDR3 is built from 14 residues. Per germline, CDR1 MNHNY and CDR2 SVGAGI (reference sequence). DNA for the CDR3: TGTGCCAGCAGTTACTCATCTAGGGAATATGGCTACACCTTC. Translation: CASSYSSREYGYTF.

This chain connects TRBV19 to TRBJ1-5; 10 bases line up with TRBD1. The CDR3 length is 16 residues. Unmatched junction bases numbered 6, after V lost 4 bases and J lost 3 bases. Germline V gives CDR1 LNHDA, CDR2 SQIVND (reference sequence). The CDR3 region is CASSRETGGYNQPQHF. The CDR3 nucleotides are TGTGCCAGTAGTAGAGAGACAGGGGGCTACAATCAGCCCCAGCATTTT.

This clone was seen once. The genes are TRBV27 and TRBJ1-5, with a weak D call TRBD1 (5 bases). Trimming stripped 11 bases from V and 0 bases from J, with 17 bases between. This CDR3 is 15 amino acids long. In germline, CDR1 is MNHEY, CDR2 SMNVEV (reference sequence). The CDR3 DNA is TGTGCCGGGGGGTTTTTGGTGTATAGCAATCAGCCCCAGCATTTT. This encodes CAGGFLVYSNQPQHF.

As for this clone: The same CDR3 is also encoded by other DNA sequences in this sample. The gene calls are TRBV18 and TRBJ1-1, with D possibly matching TRBD1 (5 bases). The CDR3 length is 13 residues. The V end was cut by 2 bases, the J end by 5 bases, with 9 bases between. Germline CDR1 and CDR2: KGHSH and LQKENI. For the CDR3, the DNA is TGTGCCAGCTCACCAAGGGAGGGGACTGAAGCTTTCTTT. Its protein is CASSPREGTEAFF.

This chain uses TRBV4-3 with TRBJ1-2; D might be TRBD1 (5 bases). V dropped 0 bases and J dropped 7 bases, with 27 bases sitting between them. Germline V lookup: CDR1 LGHNA, CDR2 YSLEER. The CDR3 has 19 amino acids. CDR3 nucleotide sequence: TGCGCCAGCAGCCAAGATACTTTTGGGACTCCTGGAAGAGGAGGTGGCTACACCTTC. Translated: CASSQDTFGTPGRGGGYTF.